The clone carrying this T cell receptor beta chain was seen a handful of times. The source of the sample is a study of T-cell reconstitution after alpha-beta-depleted transplantation in children. Preparation of the TCRbeta library used unique molecular identifiers. Using its own MiXCR run on the PCR reads, TCRdb lists one record per CDR3 protein. The sample lists approximately 640,000 distinct CDR3 sequences, roughly 17% occurring once. CDR3 length: 13 residues. V lost 0 bases to trimming and J lost 2 bases, with 5 bases between them. The V gene's germline CDR1 is ENHRY and CDR2 SYGVKD. The material was PBMCs from the stem cell graft donor, obtained from the stem cell graft. The gene calls are TRBV10-3 and TRBJ2-7; D remains unclear. The source of this sequence is a human donor who donated a stem cell graft to a child with acute myeloid leukemia. This CDR3 is CAISESSTYEQYV. CDR3 coding DNA: TGTGCCATCAGTGAGTCATCCACCTACGAGCAGTACGTC.